These 27 T cell receptor beta chains were all obtained from the same sample, sequenced in a study of Ad26.COV2.S vaccination and SARS-CoV-2 variants. TCRdb's copy holds only in-frame clones and misses some; the assay was immunoSEQ multiplex PCR. Of 300,000 to 500,000 clones listed, roughly nine tenths were seen once; the top ten hold under 3.5%. Treatment indicated: some 19 received Ad26.COV2.S at low or high dose, single or two shots; about five received placebo; per-sample allocation not given. At day 63 after the first vaccine or placebo injection, samples were drawn. Sequenced here: peripheral blood, sampled in a trial of Ad26.COV2.S vaccine versus placebo. The receptors were sampled from a person aged 18-65 years who received the Ad26.COV2.S COVID-19 vaccine or a placebo.

This clone was counted a few times. The chain has TRBV27 and TRBJ2-6; 7 positions agree with TRBD1. Germline trimming cut 11 bases from V and 1 base from J; bases unmatched to any gene: 11. Germline CDR1 reads MNHEY; CDR2 reads SMNVEV (reference sequence). The CDR3 is 16 residues long. CDR3 residues: CASGVNRGSGANVLTF. As DNA, the CDR3 is TGTGCCTCAGGGGTCAACAGGGGATCTGGGGCCAACGTCCTGACTTTC.

This clone appeared a few times. The chain joins TRBV19 to TRBJ2-2; tentative D call: TRBD2 (5 bases). There are 13 residues in the CDR3. V lost 5 bases, J lost 7 bases, and 11 bases lay in between. CDR1 and CDR2 from the germline V gene are LNHDA and SQIVND (reference sequence). The CDR3 region is CASSWGAVGELFF. CDR3 DNA sequence: TGTGCCAGTAGTTGGGGAGCCGTCGGGGAGCTGTTTTTT.

The chain carries TRBV7-9 and TRBJ2-3, with D perhaps matching TRBD2 (5 bases). V shed 4 bases and J shed 9 bases, with 17 bases lying between them. Germline loops: CDR1 SEHNR, CDR2 FQNEAQ (reference sequence). The CDR3 spans 14 residues. CDR3 bases: TGTGCCAGCAGCTCCGTAGGGAGCCCAGGCACGCAGTATTTT. Translation gives CASSSVGSPGTQYF.

This clone was recorded only once. The gene calls are TRBV5-5 and TRBJ1-4, with no clear D. The germline V gene encodes CDR1 SGHKS and CDR2 YYEKEE (reference sequence). The CDR3 totals 15 residues. Trimming removed 2 bases from V and 4 bases from J, with 12 bases in between. The CDR3 region has the DNA TGTGCCAGCAGCTTTGGCGGGAGAGGTAATGAAAAACTGTTTTTT. Translating it yields CASSFGGRGNEKLFF.

J is TRBJ1-5 and V is TRBV11-2; unclear D gene. This CDR3 contains 13 residues. CDR1 is SGHAT and CDR2 is FQNNGV in the germline V gene. Trimming removed 2 bases at V and 3 bases at J, with 5 bases between. The CDR3 here is CASSLNNNQPQHF. The CDR3 bases are TGTGCCAGCAGCTTAAACAACAATCAGCCCCAGCATTTT.

This chain links TRBV2 with TRBJ1-1; tentatively, D is TRBD1 (6 bases). The V end lost 3 bases, the J end lost 0 bases, and 17 bases lay between the germline ends. This CDR3 contains 17 residues. Germline lookup yields CDR1 SNHLY and CDR2 FYNNEI. CDR3 bases: TGTGCCAGCAGTGAGGGGGCAGCTAAAAGACTGAACACTGAAGCTTTCTTT. Translation: CASSEGAAKRLNTEAFF. The full variable domain, in which reference TRBV2 and TRBJ1-1 provide the parts outside the CDR3, is EPEVTQTPSHQVTQMGQEVILRCVPISNHLYFYWYRQILGQKVEFLVSFYNNEISEKSEIFDDQFSVERPDGSNFTLKIRSTKLEDSAMYFCASSEGAAKRLNTEAFFGQGTRLTVV.

As regards this clone: Other DNA sequences of this sample code for an identical CDR3. V gene TRBV6-1 combines with J gene TRBJ1-2; no firm D call. The germline V gene has CDR1 MNHNS and CDR2 SASEGT. The CDR3 runs to 13 residues. Trimming cost V 3 bases and J 7 bases, with 12 bases left between them. The CDR3 loop is CASSEAGWGGYTF. CDR3 nucleotides: TGTGCCAGCAGTGAGGCAGGATGGGGTGGCTACACCTTC.

Here the CDR3 DNA reads TGTGCCAGCAGCTCCCGGGGGACGGAGAGCACAGATACGCAGTATTTT. Its translation is CASSSRGTESTDTQYF. The V and J genes are TRBV11-3 and TRBJ2-3; D possibly corresponds to TRBD2 (6 bases). Trimming took 4 bases from V and 0 from J, leaving 14 bases between them. The CDR3 is 16 amino acids. Germline CDR1 reads SGHNT; CDR2 reads YENEEA.

The rearrangement uses TRBV7-2 and TRBJ1-4; D might be TRBD1 (5 bases). Germline values: CDR1 SGHTA, CDR2 FQGNSA. Trimming cost V 2 bases and J 0 bases, with 7 bases left between them. This CDR3 spans 15 amino acids. CDR3 DNA: TGTGCCAGCAGCTTACGACAGCCAACTAATGAAAAACTGTTTTTT. Its protein product is CASSLRQPTNEKLFF.

The chain couples TRBV3-1 (or the pseudogene TRBV3-2) to TRBJ2-2; a weak D match, TRBD2 (5 bases). The CDR3 is made up of 14 amino acids. V was pared by 0 bases and J by 3 bases, with 5 bases between. CDR1 and CDR2 from the germline V gene are LGHDT and YNNKEL (reference sequence). The CDR3 region has the DNA TGTGCCAGCAGCCAAGAGGGAGACACCGGGGAGCTGTTTTTT. It translates to CASSQEGDTGELFF.

This clone came up once. Distinct nucleotide sequences in the sample also encode this CDR3. The rearrangement joins TRBV6-5 to TRBJ1-1, with a tentative D call TRBD1 (5 bases). The germline CDR1 and CDR2 sequences are MNHEY and SVGAGI. The CDR3 loop spans 13 amino acids. Trimming shortened V by 0 bases and J by 4 bases, and 6 bases separated the two germline ends. The CDR3 protein is CASSYSRGTEAFF. CDR3 nucleotide sequence: TGTGCCAGCAGTTACTCGAGGGGCACTGAAGCTTTCTTT.

The gene calls are TRBV5-1 and TRBJ2-1, with 8 bases that match TRBD2. There are 16 residues in the CDR3. Germline CDR1 is SGHRS and CDR2 is YFSETQ. Trimming removed 4 bases from V and 4 bases from J; junction bases left unmatched: 10. CDR3 sequence reads: CASSPSSSGEYNEQFF. In nucleotides, the CDR3 is TGCGCCAGCAGCCCCTCGAGTAGCGGGGAGTACAATGAGCAGTTCTTC.

The rearrangement links TRBV20-1 to TRBJ1-5; D gene ambiguous. V was cut by 3 bases and J by 3 bases, with 15 bases left in between. The CDR3 is made up of 15 amino acids. CDR1 and CDR2 from the germline V gene are DFQATT and SNEGSKA (reference sequence). The CDR3 coding sequence is TGCAGTGCTAGTTCCAATACGGACCTCAATCAGCCCCAGCATTTT. It is translated as CSASSNTDLNQPQHF.

V and J are TRBV7-2 and TRBJ2-3; 9 bases match TRBD2. Germline CDR1 is SGHTA and CDR2 is FQGNSA. The CDR3 totals 15 residues. J was trimmed by 5 bases and V by 6 bases; bases with no gene match: 9. The CDR3 DNA is TGTGCCAGCAGTCGAAGCGGGGGGCGGGTAGATACGCAGTATTTT. Residues: CASSRSGGRVDTQYF.

The chain employs TRBV6-1 and TRBJ2-2; D gene unclear. Trimming removed 3 bases at V and 3 bases at J, with 8 bases between. This CDR3 comprises 14 residues. Germline V gene data show CDR1 as MNHNS and CDR2 as SASEGT. CDR3 in DNA: TGTGCCAGCAGTGAGGGCAGATACACCGGGGAGCTGTTTTTT. It is translated as CASSEGRYTGELFF.

The chain uses TRBV7-9 and TRBJ2-7, with D possibly TRBD2 on 6 matching bases. The germline CDR1 and CDR2 sequences are SEHNR and FQNEAQ (reference sequence). The length of the CDR3 is 12 residues. Trimming took 9 bases from V and 1 from J, leaving 10 bases between them. The CDR3 sequence: CASGGISYEQYF. DNA for the CDR3: TGTGCCAGTGGCGGGATTTCCTACGAGCAGTACTTC.

The gene calls are TRBV6-5 and TRBJ1-2, with 7 nucleotides matching TRBD1. This CDR3 is built from 13 residues. Germline CDR1 MNHEY, CDR2 SVGAGI. V dropped 6 bases and J dropped 8; count of bases not matched to a gene: 9. The chain's CDR3 is CASRTTGVGGYTF. In DNA, the CDR3 is TGTGCCAGCAGAACCACAGGGGTGGGGGGCTACACCTTC.

The chain has TRBV6-6 and TRBJ2-2; D might be TRBD2 (6 bases). Per the germline V gene, CDR1 is MNHNY and CDR2 is SVGAGI (reference sequence). The CDR3 has 16 residues. Deletions cut 8 bases from V and 2 bases from J, with 18 bases between. CDR3 in DNA: TGTGCCAGCTGGACCCTGGAGGGGCCTAACACCGGGGAGCTGTTTTTT. Amino acids: CASWTLEGPNTGELFF.

The chain uses TRBV18 and TRBJ2-3, with TRBD2 identical over 11 bases. The germline V gene has CDR1 KGHSH and CDR2 LQKENI. The CDR3 loop spans 17 amino acids. J lost 0 bases, V lost 3 bases, and 5 bases had no gene match. The CDR3 sequence is CASSPMGLAVSTDTQYF. DNA of the CDR3: TGTGCCAGCTCACCCATGGGACTAGCGGTTAGCACAGATACGCAGTATTTT.

This clone has only one observation. This chain joins TRBV7-2 and TRBJ2-7; D gene uncertain. The V end was cut by 5 bases, the J end by 3 bases, with 8 bases between. The length of the CDR3 is 12 residues. In germline, CDR1 is SGHTA, CDR2 FQGNSA. The DNA for the CDR3 is TGTGCCAGCAGCGCCAGGCTCTACGAGCAGTACTTC. Protein product: CASSARLYEQYF.

This clone was observed a single time. The chain recombines TRBV19 with TRBJ1-2, with TRBD1 as a possible D gene (6 bases). V gave up 6 bases and J gave up 5 bases, with 13 bases separating them. The CDR3 has 13 amino acids. Germline-derived CDR1 and CDR2 are LNHDA and SQIVND (reference sequence). CDR3 in amino acids: CASRAGTTYGYTF. In nucleotides, the CDR3 is TGTGCCAGTAGAGCCGGGACAACTTATGGCTACACCTTC.

The chain employs TRBV12-5 and TRBJ2-7; 10 positions match TRBD1. The CDR3 is 15 residues long. J lost 3 bases, V lost 3 bases, and 5 bases had no gene match. CDR1 LGHNT and CDR2 FRNRAP come from the germline V gene. The CDR3 nucleotides read TGTGCTAGTGGTTTCCACGGACAGGGGGACTACGAGCAGTACTTC. It yields the protein CASGFHGQGDYEQYF.

This clone has only a few counts. The chain recombines TRBV21-1 with TRBJ1-2; the table calls TRBD1, which could not be checked here. TRBV21-1 is flagged as a pseudogene. The CDR3 consists of 16 residues. CDR3: CASSKEVDRAFYGYTF. CDR3 in DNA: TGTGCCAGCAGCAAAGAGGTGGACAGGGCCTTCTATGGCTACACCTTC.

The chain uses TRBV29-1 and TRBJ2-2; 8 nucleotides agree with TRBD2. This CDR3 is 14 amino acids long. Germline assignment: CDR1 SQVTM and CDR2 ANQGSEA. The V and J ends lost 5 bases and 6 bases, in that order; junction bases with no gene match: 8. CDR3 nucleotides: TGCAGCGTTCAAGCGGGGGCCCACTCCGGGGAGCTGTTTTTT. Translated, it gives CSVQAGAHSGELFF.

The chain joins TRBV2 to TRBJ2-7, with D perhaps TRBD1 (6 bases). Germline values: CDR1 SNHLY, CDR2 FYNNEI. V was shortened by 2 bases and J by 3 bases, with 8 bases between the two germline ends. This CDR3 comprises 13 residues. CDR3 in amino acids: CASSEQGIYEQYF. The CDR3 coding sequence is TGTGCCAGCAGTGAACAGGGGATCTACGAGCAGTACTTC.

The gene calls are TRBV11-2 and TRBJ1-3; no firm D call. Trimming took 1 base from V and 4 from J, leaving 5 bases between them. The CDR3 has 13 residues. Germline V gene sequence: CDR1 SGHAT, CDR2 FQNNGV. CDR3: CASSLGSGNTIYF. CDR3 DNA: TGTGCCAGCAGCTTAGGGTCCGGAAACACCATATATTTT.

V and J are TRBV3-1 (or the pseudogene TRBV3-2) and TRBJ1-3; D is undetermined. V shed 4 bases and J shed 2 bases, with 9 bases lying between them. Per the germline V gene, CDR1 is LGHDT and CDR2 is YNNKEL (reference sequence). CDR3 length: 14 amino acids. The CDR3 region has the DNA TGTGCCAGCAGCCCCCTCCTTACTGGAAACACCATATATTTT. Amino acids: CASSPLLTGNTIYF.